Listed here are 15 T cell receptor beta chains from one sample, sequenced in a study of blood T cell repertoires in COVID-19. This table comes from immunoSEQ multiplex PCR, and its TCRdb copy is limited to in-frame clones, with some not included. The data contain more than 55,000 clones, about 77% of them singletons. Sequenced sample: peripheral blood. These receptors came from a man older than 75 with active or convalescent COVID-19.

The J gene is TRBJ2-7, the V gene TRBV19; 8 bases map to TRBD2. With 10 bases clipped from V and 6 bases from J, the junction kept 14 bases outside the gene matches. The CDR3 is 14 residues long. In germline, CDR1 is LNHDA, CDR2 SQIVND (reference sequence). CDR3 amino acids: CATRPSGGRTEQYF. CDR3 coding DNA: TGTGCCACTCGACCCTCGGGGGGGAGGACCGAGCAGTACTTC.

This chain connects TRBV28 to TRBJ2-6; TRBD1 matches at 8 bases. The CDR3 totals 14 residues. Germline trimming cut 11 bases from V and 4 bases from J; bases unmatched to any gene: 7. Germline V lookup: CDR1 MDHEN, CDR2 SYDVKM. Here the CDR3 DNA reads TGTGCCTGTAGGACAGGGTTCGGGGCCAACGTCCTGACTTTC. Protein: CACRTGFGANVLTF.

The sample holds one count of this clone. The rearrangement uses TRBV5-1 and TRBJ2-7; TRBD1 aligns across 12 bases. Germline CDR1 and CDR2: SGHRS and YFSETQ. This CDR3 has 16 amino acids. With V trimmed by 1 base and J by 9 bases, 11 bases remained unmatched. Here the CDR3 reads CASSLRGAGTGGAQYF. CDR3 in DNA: TGCGCCAGCAGCTTGCGGGGAGCCGGGACAGGGGGCGCGCAGTACTTC.

V usage is TRBV11-1 and J usage is TRBJ1-2, with D hard to call. V was pared by 7 bases and J by 7 bases, with 19 bases between. Germline CDR1 reads SGHAT; CDR2 reads FQDESV (reference sequence). The CDR3 contains 14 residues. The CDR3 nucleotides read TGTGCCAGCACCATTGAAGTCGGGTTCGGTGGCTACACCTTC. This encodes CASTIEVGFGGYTF.

This clone was counted ten times or more. V and J are TRBV5-1 and TRBJ1-2; D remains unclear. In germline, CDR1 is SGHRS, CDR2 YFSETQ. The CDR3 loop spans 13 amino acids. V dropped 2 bases and J dropped 4 bases, with 9 bases sitting between them. The CDR3 loop reads CASSFAGAYGYTF. The DNA of the CDR3 is TGCGCCAGCAGCTTCGCAGGCGCCTATGGCTACACCTTC.

This clone was seen once. V is TRBV7-9 and J is TRBJ1-2, with D perhaps matching TRBD1 (5 bases). The V end was cut by 6 bases, the J end by 0 bases, with 14 bases between. This CDR3 is built from 15 residues. CDR1 and CDR2 from the germline V gene are SEHNR and FQNEAQ (reference sequence). CDR3 nucleotide sequence: TGTGCCAGCAGTAAAAACAGGAACTCTAACTATGGCTACACCTTC. This sequence encodes CASSKNRNSNYGYTF.

This chain uses TRBV3-1 (or the pseudogene TRBV3-2) with TRBJ2-3; 11 bases are shared with TRBD2. Per the germline V gene, CDR1 is LGHDT and CDR2 is YNNKEL (reference sequence). The V and J ends lost 8 bases and 6 bases, in that order; junction bases with no gene match: 7. The CDR3 covers 14 residues. In DNA form, the CDR3 reads TGTGCCAGCGGGATAGCGGGGGGGCGTGATACGCAGTATTTT. Its translation: CASGIAGGRDTQYF.

This chain's CDR3 is CASSYLTTGGVEQYF. The DNA of the CDR3 is TGTGCCAGCAGTTACCTTACGACAGGGGGCGTCGAGCAGTACTTC. V is TRBV6-5 and J is TRBJ2-7; TRBD1 matches at 10 bases. This CDR3 comprises 15 residues. Germline-derived CDR1 and CDR2 are MNHEY and SVGAGI. Trimming cost V 2 bases and J 6 bases; bases outside gene matches: 7.

This clone turned up a few times. Other DNA sequences in this sample translate to the same CDR3. The chain uses TRBV4-1 and TRBJ1-1; D may be TRBD1 (6 bases). From germline, CDR1 is MGHRA and CDR2 YSYEKL. The CDR3 contains 18 residues. V dropped 0 bases and J dropped 1 base, with 18 bases sitting between them. The CDR3 protein is CASSQEGGRGNRNTEAFF. The CDR3 nucleotides are TGCGCCAGCAGCCAAGAAGGGGGTAGAGGCAACCGGAACACTGAAGCTTTCTTT.

This CDR3 reads CASSPGTGSYTGELFF. The CDR3 DNA reads TGTGCCAGCAGCCCCGGGACAGGGTCTTACACCGGGGAGCTGTTTTTT. The chain combines TRBV11-3 with TRBJ2-2; 9 nucleotides line up with TRBD1. The germline gives CDR1 SGHNT, CDR2 YENEEA. With V trimmed by 5 bases and J by 3 bases, 7 bases remained unmatched. The CDR3 has 16 residues.

The rearrangement uses TRBV28 and TRBJ1-5; perhaps TRBD1 as D (6 bases). V was trimmed by 5 bases and J by 4 bases, leaving 15 bases between them. The CDR3 loop spans 15 amino acids. Germline-derived CDR1 and CDR2 are MDHEN and SYDVKM. CDR3 nucleotides: TGTGCCAGCAGTCCCGCCGACAGGTTAAATCAGCCCCAGCATTTT. Protein product: CASSPADRLNQPQHF.

This chain joins TRBV5-8 and TRBJ1-2; D not certain. CDR1 SGHTS and CDR2 YDEGEE come from the germline V gene. This CDR3 is built from 12 residues. V was cut by 4 bases and J by 8 bases, with 12 bases left in between. The CDR3 protein is CASSRGSRGYTF. The CDR3 bases are TGTGCCAGCAGCCGAGGGTCCCGGGGCTACACCTTC.

The table lists this clone with a count of one. The chain couples TRBV5-6 to TRBJ2-3, with TRBD1 identical over 7 bases. The CDR3 runs to 14 residues. The germline V gene has CDR1 SGHDT and CDR2 YYEEEE. V dropped 4 bases and J dropped 1; count of bases not matched to a gene: 3. CDR3: CASSEGARTDTQYF. CDR3 DNA: TGTGCCAGCAGCGAGGGGGCGCGCACAGATACGCAGTATTTT.

V gene TRBV7-9 combines with J gene TRBJ1-6, with 7 bases lining up with TRBD1. CDR3 length: 12 residues. Trimming cost V 8 bases and J 5 bases; bases outside gene matches: 0. Germline V gene sequence: CDR1 SEHNR, CDR2 FQNEAQ (reference sequence). The chain's CDR3 is CASDRDNSPLHF. CDR3 nucleotide sequence: TGTGCCAGCGACAGGGATAATTCACCCCTCCACTTT.

The rearrangement links TRBV3-1 (or the pseudogene TRBV3-2) to TRBJ1-4; D is perhaps TRBD1 (6 bases). The V end was cut by 8 bases, the J end by 5 bases, with 18 bases between. CDR1 is LGHDT, CDR2 YNNKEL, per germline (reference sequence). The CDR3 spans 15 residues. This CDR3 is CASAPTGGANEKLFF. CDR3 DNA: TGTGCCAGCGCACCCACGGGGGGGGCGAATGAAAAACTGTTTTTT.